The clone carrying this TCR beta chain came up many times. The source of the sample is a study of T cells in Graves' hyperthyroidism and ophthalmopathy. Thyroid ultrasound and orbital computed tomography, with clinical symptoms and serum thyroxine and TRAb, informed diagnoses. What was amplified from RNA transcripts were TCR beta CDR3 regions. The HTBI set primed first-round TCR CDR3 RT-PCR. Via MiXCR, TCRdb re-called the multiplex PCR reads, giving one row per CDR3 protein. The sample holds some 550,000 distinct CDR3 sequences; roughly 16% are singletons and the top ten take less than 3.5%. This TCR was sampled from a woman aged 40-49 years with Graves' ophthalmopathy. Sequenced input: blood.

This chain's CDR3 is CASRPGTGRSNGYTF. Written as DNA, the CDR3 is TGTGCCAGCAGGCCAGGGACAGGGCGTTCGAATGGCTACACCTTC. The V gene is TRBV2, the J gene TRBJ1-2, with 9 bases aligning to TRBD1. V was pared by 6 bases and J by 6 bases, with 11 bases of the junction left unmatched. CDR1 and CDR2 from the germline V gene are SNHLY and FYNNEI. There are 15 residues in the CDR3.